This T cell receptor beta chain derives from a study of T cell repertoires in cytomegalovirus infection. About the study: TCR beta signatures that were public indicated CMV infection and matching HLA type.

The ends were cut back, 5 bases at V and 6 bases at J, with 11 bases in the middle. This CDR3 region has 13 residues. CDR1 is SEHNR and CDR2 is FQNEAQ in the germline V gene (reference sequence). Study-level points and caveats: It was HLA-C-restricted CMV-specific TCR beta clonotypes that dominated the response ex vivo. The cumulative frequency of public TCR beta families identified carriers of CMV plus the relevant HLA.

This clonotype has more than one count but fewer than ten. What it binds is unknown. TCRdb itself ran the reads through MiXCR, one entry per CDR3 protein. The sample consists of approximately 220,000 distinct CDR3 sequences, about 39% of them appearing once. The rearrangement uses TRBV7-9 and TRBJ2-1; D tentatively reads TRBD1 or TRBD2 (5 bases each). The clonotype was recovered from a human donor in good health (CMV status not recorded). Some clones in this sample may be carry-over from other donors' samples. The sequencing here drew on CD8+ T cells from cultured PBMCs, taken from culture after CMV antigen stimulation. The CDR3, as DNA: TGTGCCAGCAGCGCCGGGGACCCCAATGAGCAGTTCTTC. Translated: CASSAGDPNEQFF.